A selection of T cell receptor beta chains follows, all from one sample in a study of T cell changes during pregnancy in multiple sclerosis. The protocol was immunoSEQ multiplex PCR, while the TCRdb copy is restricted to in-frame clones and leaves out a portion. The sample comprises about 62,000 clones, approximately 90% of which are singletons, and less than 3% rests with the top ten. Sequenced here: peripheral blood, sampled in the second trimester of pregnancy. The source of these receptors is a female donor in good health, enrolled as a control in a pregnancy study. The CDR3 runs from the conserved cysteine through the conserved F or W. The D gene is left open where the match is weak. Size is omitted from some rows. Given values are once, few, many or a class for expanded clones.

>NA|TRBD1|TRBJ1-6|TRBV6-5
CASSYSRTGGGSPLHF
TGTGCCAGCAGTTACTCGCGGACAGGGGGCGGTTCACCCCTCCACTTT
>NA|TRBD2|TRBJ2-7|TRBV28
CASNTPGLAPYEQYF
TGTGCCAGCAATACTCCAGGACTAGCCCCCTACGAGCAGTACTTC
>NA|TRBD2|TRBJ2-1|TRBV7-2
CASSPPGLAGVHEQFF
TGTGCCAGCAGCCCCCCCGGACTAGCGGGAGTTCATGAGCAGTTCTTC
>NA|NA|TRBJ2-2|TRBV20-1
CSAIVTGELFF
TGCAGTGCGATAGTGACCGGGGAGCTGTTTTTT
>NA|TRBD2|TRBJ2-1|TRBV15
CATTSDRGLAGGNEQFF
TGTGCCACCACTTCCGACAGAGGACTAGCGGGAGGCAATGAGCAGTTCTTC
>NA|NA|TRBJ2-7|TRBV5-1
CASNPADSAYEQYF
TGCGCCAGCAACCCCGCGGACAGCGCCTACGAGCAGTACTTC
>NA|TRBD2|TRBJ2-3|TRBV2
CAIFERGPDTQYF
TGTGCCATTTTCGAGCGGGGCCCAGATACGCAGTATTTT
>NA|NA|TRBJ2-5|TRBV6-1
CASSELGRLYQETQYF
TGTGCCAGCAGTGAGCTGGGCAGGCTCTACCAAGAGACCCAGTACTTC
>NA|NA|TRBJ1-5|TRBV2
CASSHERQPQHF
TGTGCCAGCAGTCATGAGCGGCAGCCCCAGCATTTT
>NA|NA|TRBJ2-1|TRBV20-1
CSARQGNEQFF
TGCAGTGCCCGGCAGGGCAATGAGCAGTTCTTC
>NA|NA|TRBJ1-1|TRBV11-2
CASSLSRTEAFF
TGTGCCAGCAGCTTATCTCGCACTGAAGCTTTCTTT
>NA|TRBD1|TRBJ1-1|TRBV10-3
CAITPGGTGTGAFF
TGTGCCATCACTCCAGGGGGGACAGGGACGGGAGCTTTCTTT
>NA|TRBD2|TRBJ2-7|TRBV28
CASSSPSSGRFYEQYF
TGTGCCAGCAGTTCCCCCTCTAGCGGGAGATTTTACGAGCAGTACTTC
>once|NA|TRBJ1-6|TRBV6-1
CASSEGRYPNSPLHF
TGTGCCAGCAGTGAAGGGAGATACCCTAATTCACCCCTCCACTTT
>NA|TRBD1|TRBJ2-7|TRBV10-2
CASTVGQGLFHEQYF
TGCGCCAGCACCGTGGGACAGGGATTGTTCCACGAGCAGTACTTC
>NA|TRBD2|TRBJ2-3|TRBV28
CASATSGRPDTQYF
TGTGCCAGCGCCACTAGCGGGAGGCCAGATACGCAGTATTTT
>NA|NA|TRBJ1-2|TRBV10-1
CASEDRNYGYTF
TGCGCCAGCGAGGATCGTAACTATGGCTACACCTTC
>NA|TRBD1|TRBJ1-1|TRBV7-2
CARGQGSTEAFF
TGTGCCAGAGGACAGGGGTCCACTGAAGCTTTCTTT
>NA|NA|TRBJ2-1|TRBV11-2
CASSLDPGGGSEQFF
TGTGCCAGCAGCTTAGATCCCGGCGGAGGGAGTGAGCAGTTCTTC
>NA|TRBD2|TRBJ2-7|TRBV28
CASLAGTYEQYF
TGTGCCAGTTTAGCGGGAACCTACGAGCAGTACTTC
>once|TRBD1|TRBJ2-1|TRBV6-5
CASSFTGQGNNEQFF
TGTGCCAGCAGTTTTACGGGACAGGGTAACAATGAGCAGTTCTTC
>NA|TRBD2|TRBJ2-5|TRBV5-1
CASSSGPGGPETQYF
TGCGCCAGCAGCTCGGGGCCGGGAGGGCCAGAGACCCAGTACTTC
>NA|TRBD1|TRBJ2-5|TRBV5-1
CASSLQGAGETQYF
TGCGCCAGCAGCTTGCAGGGGGCGGGGGAGACCCAGTACTTC
>NA|TRBD2|TRBJ2-1|TRBV5-6
CASSLVGTSRAREQFF
TGTGCCAGCAGCCTCGTCGGGACTAGTCGTGCTCGTGAGCAGTTCTTC
>NA|TRBD1|TRBJ2-7|TRBV5-1
CASKEGTGSYEQYF
TGCGCCAGCAAAGAGGGGACAGGGTCCTACGAGCAGTACTTC
>few|NA|TRBJ2-4|TRBV28
CASRPPVGSIAKNIQYF
TGTGCCAGCAGACCGCCGGTCGGGAGCATTGCCAAAAACATTCAGTACTTC
>NA|NA|TRBJ2-7|TRBV27
CASKRQATYEQYF
TGTGCCAGCAAGAGACAGGCCACCTACGAGCAGTACTTC
>NA|TRBD1|TRBJ1-1|TRBV28
CATREQGAGTEAFF
TGTGCCACCAGAGAACAGGGGGCCGGCACTGAAGCTTTCTTT
>once|NA|TRBJ2-3|TRBV15
CATSRKGGSTGDTQYF
TGTGCCACCAGCAGAAAAGGTGGCTCCACCGGGGATACGCAGTATTTT
>NA|NA|TRBJ2-5|TRBV30
CAWRASIQYF
TGTGCCTGGAGGGCCTCGATCCAGTACTTC